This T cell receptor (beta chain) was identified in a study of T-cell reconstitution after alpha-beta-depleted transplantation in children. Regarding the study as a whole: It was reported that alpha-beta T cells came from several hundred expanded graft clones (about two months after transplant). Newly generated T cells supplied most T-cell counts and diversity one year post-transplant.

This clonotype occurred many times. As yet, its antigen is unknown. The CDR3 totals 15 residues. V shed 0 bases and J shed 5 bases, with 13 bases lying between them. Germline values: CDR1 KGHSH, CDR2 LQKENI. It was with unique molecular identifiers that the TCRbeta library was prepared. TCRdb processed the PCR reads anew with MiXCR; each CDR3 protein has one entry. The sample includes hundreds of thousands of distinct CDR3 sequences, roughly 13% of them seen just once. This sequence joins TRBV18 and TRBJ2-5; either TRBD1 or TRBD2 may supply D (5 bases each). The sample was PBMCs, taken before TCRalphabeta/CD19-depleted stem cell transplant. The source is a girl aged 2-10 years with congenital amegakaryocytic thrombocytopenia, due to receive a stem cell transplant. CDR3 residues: CASSPPEGIRETQYF. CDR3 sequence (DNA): TGTGCCAGCTCACCACCAGAGGGGATTAGGGAGACCCAGTACTTC.